This is a list of T cell receptor beta chains from one sample in a study of blood T cell repertoires in COVID-19. Some clones are missing from TCRdb's copy, which holds only in-frame ones; the method was immunoSEQ multiplex PCR. The sample contains about 210,000 clones, about 91% of which appear only once. The sample consisted of peripheral blood. The receptors were gathered from a man under 40 with acute or convalescent COVID-19. CDR3s include the opening cysteine and the closing phenylalanine or tryptophan. A D gene is named only where the DNA matches it firmly. Size tells how often a clone was seen (once, few, many) or the class of an expanded clone, and some rows leave it out.

V	J	D	size	CDR3	DNA
TRBV28	TRBJ2-5	-	-	CASSPPTVLGETQYF	TGTGCCAGCAGTCCTCCGACAGTATTAGGAGAGACCCAGTACTTC
TRBV9	TRBJ1-2	TRBD1	-	CASSVEDRINYGYTF	TGTGCCAGCAGCGTAGAGGACAGGATTAACTATGGCTACACCTTC
TRBV2	TRBJ2-7	-	-	CASTKGTPLLYEQYF	TGTGCCAGCACCAAGGGGACACCCCTACTCTACGAGCAGTACTTC
TRBV5-1	TRBJ1-1	TRBD1	-	CASSLEGQGNTEAFF	TGCGCCAGCAGCTTGGAGGGACAGGGTAACACTGAAGCTTTCTTT
TRBV5-1	TRBJ1-1	TRBD1	-	CASSLVGDRGNEAFF	TGCGCCAGCAGCTTGGTGGGGGACAGGGGTAATGAAGCTTTCTTT
TRBV2	TRBJ2-7	TRBD1	-	CASSAHRQGSYEQYF	TGTGCCAGCAGTGCCCATAGACAGGGCTCCTACGAGCAGTACTTC
TRBV7-9	TRBJ2-1	-	-	CANGDNEQFF	TGTGCTAACGGGGATAATGAGCAGTTCTTC
TRBV7-8	TRBJ2-7	-	-	CASSLSRVNEQYF	TGTGCCAGCAGCTTAAGTCGCGTGAACGAGCAGTACTTC
TRBV28	TRBJ1-1	-	-	CASKRDTSNTEAFF	TGTGCCAGCAAAAGGGACACTTCGAACACTGAAGCTTTCTTT
TRBV4-2	TRBJ2-7	TRBD1	-	CASSLGQSYYEQYF	TGTGCCAGCAGCCTGGGACAGTCCTACTACGAGCAGTACTTC
TRBV24-1	TRBJ2-7	TRBD1	-	CATSDFAQGNEQYF	TGTGCCACCAGTGATTTTGCACAGGGGAACGAGCAGTACTTC
TRBV9	TRBJ2-1	TRBD2	-	CASSSRGGPPYNEQFF	TGTGCCAGCAGCTCTCGCGGGGGGCCCCCTTACAATGAGCAGTTCTTC
TRBV28	TRBJ1-3	-	-	CASRGSSSGNTIYF	TGTGCCAGCAGGGGGAGTAGCTCTGGAAACACCATATATTTT
TRBV28	TRBJ1-5	-	-	CASSLYSISNQPQHF	TGTGCCAGCAGTTTATACAGCATTAGCAATCAGCCCCAGCATTTT
TRBV6-1	TRBJ2-7	TRBD1	-	CASSDRTGGPYEQYF	TGTGCCAGCAGTGATAGGACAGGGGGCCCCTACGAGCAGTACTTC
TRBV5-1	TRBJ2-5	TRBD2	-	CASSWLAGETQYF	TGCGCCAGCAGCTGGCTAGCGGGGGAGACCCAGTACTTC
TRBV7-8	TRBJ1-2	-	-	CASSLLADGYTF	TGTGCCAGCAGCTTGCTGGCGGATGGCTACACCTTC
TRBV7-9	TRBJ1-5	-	few	CASSLDVPGPQHF	TGTGCCAGCAGCTTAGATGTCCCCGGGCCCCAGCATTTT
TRBV9	TRBJ2-5	TRBD2	-	CASSPRTSAKETQYF	TGTGCCAGCAGCCCAAGGACTAGCGCCAAAGAGACCCAGTACTTC
TRBV7-9	TRBJ2-2	-	once	CASSSSRGANTGELFF	TGTGCCAGCAGCTCATCCAGGGGGGCGAACACCGGGGAGCTGTTTTTT
TRBV5-1	TRBJ1-6	-	-	CASSSTSHSYNSPLHF	TGCGCCAGCAGCTCAACATCCCACTCCTATAATTCACCCCTCCACTTT
TRBV11-2	TRBJ1-3	-	-	CASSLQRGWKGNTIYF	TGTGCCAGCAGCTTACAGAGAGGGTGGAAGGGAAACACCATATATTTT
TRBV14	TRBJ2-5	TRBD1	-	CASSQVRKDRGQETQYF	TGTGCCAGCAGCCAAGTGAGGAAGGACAGGGGGCAAGAGACCCAGTACTTC
TRBV30	TRBJ2-3	TRBD2	-	CAWSSGAGGLNTQYF	TGTGCCTGGAGTTCGGGAGCGGGGGGGCTCAATACGCAGTATTTT
TRBV24-1	TRBJ2-3	-	once	CATSDGMGTDTQYF	TGTGCCACCAGTGACGGGATGGGCACAGATACGCAGTATTTT
TRBV6-6	TRBJ1-6	-	-	CASRRDRRSSPLHF	TGTGCCAGCAGACGAGACAGGAGGAGTTCACCCCTCCACTTT
TRBV7-9	TRBJ1-4	-	-	CASSRRGATNEKLFF	TGTGCCAGCAGCCGTCGGGGGGCAACTAATGAAAAACTGTTTTTT
TRBV7-8	TRBJ2-2	TRBD2	-	CASSLLSGKPSGELFF	TGTGCCAGCAGCTTATTAAGCGGGAAACCATCCGGGGAGCTGTTTTTT
TRBV27	TRBJ2-7	TRBD1	-	CASSSPGQGLHEQYF	TGTGCCAGCAGCTCGCCGGGACAGGGGTTACACGAGCAGTACTTC
TRBV19	TRBJ1-3	-	-	CASREDGTGNTIYF	TGTGCCAGTAGAGAGGACGGGACTGGAAACACCATATATTTT
TRBV28	TRBJ1-5	-	-	CASSFQGLSNQPQHF	TGTGCCAGCAGTTTTCAGGGTCTTAGCAATCAGCCCCAGCATTTT
TRBV6-4	TRBJ2-7	-	-	CASSQDSLPPYEQYF	TGTGCCAGCAGTCAGGACAGCCTGCCCCCCTACGAGCAGTACTTC
TRBV29-1	TRBJ2-5	TRBD1	-	CSVEPPRDRGKTQYF	TGCAGCGTTGAGCCCCCTAGGGACAGGGGAAAGACCCAGTACTTC
TRBV5-1	TRBJ2-7	TRBD1	-	CASSLGTGATYEQYF	TGCGCCAGCAGCTTGGGGACAGGGGCAACGTACGAGCAGTACTTC
TRBV25-1	TRBJ1-6	TRBD1	-	CASSGTGTALHF	TGTGCCAGCAGTGGGACAGGAACGGCCCTCCACTTT
TRBV27	TRBJ1-4	-	-	CASSLRSPRGRLFF	TGTGCCAGCAGTTTACGGTCCCCGCGGGGGCGACTGTTTTTT
TRBV28	TRBJ2-7	TRBD2	-	CASRKSGTYEQYF	TGTGCCAGCAGAAAGAGCGGGACCTACGAGCAGTACTTC